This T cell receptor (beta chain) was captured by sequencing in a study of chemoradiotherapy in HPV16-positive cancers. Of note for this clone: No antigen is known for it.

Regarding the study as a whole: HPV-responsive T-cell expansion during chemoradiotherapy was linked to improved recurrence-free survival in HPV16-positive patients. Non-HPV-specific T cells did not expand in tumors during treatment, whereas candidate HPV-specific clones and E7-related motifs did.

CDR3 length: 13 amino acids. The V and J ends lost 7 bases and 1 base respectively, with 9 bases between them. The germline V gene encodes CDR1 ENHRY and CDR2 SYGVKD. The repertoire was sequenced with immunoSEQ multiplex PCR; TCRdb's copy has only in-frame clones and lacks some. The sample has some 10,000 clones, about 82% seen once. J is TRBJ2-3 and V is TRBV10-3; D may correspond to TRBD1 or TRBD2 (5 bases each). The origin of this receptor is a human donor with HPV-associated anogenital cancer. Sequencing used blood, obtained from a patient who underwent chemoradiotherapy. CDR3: CAIKGRGTDTQYF. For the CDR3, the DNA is TGTGCCATCAAGGGGCGGGGCACAGATACGCAGTATTTT.